The 21 T cell receptor beta chains listed next were all sequenced from one sample in a study of Graves' ophthalmopathy and Graves' hyperthyroidism. From RNA, the CDR3 regions of TCR beta chains were amplified and sequenced. First-round RT-PCR with HTBI primers preceded a second-round multiplex PCR. TCRdb recomputed calls from the multiplex PCR reads with MiXCR, one row per CDR3 protein. The table has under 250,000 distinct CDR3 sequences, about 32% seen once; the top ten hold about 9.1%. The specimen was peripheral blood. These receptor sequences come from a man aged 45 to 65 with Graves' ophthalmopathy.

This clonotype was found many times. The rearrangement uses TRBV11-2 and TRBJ2-2; tentatively, D is TRBD1 (5 bases). CDR3 size: 13 residues. Trimming took off 5 bases at V and 6 bases at J, with 10 bases between the two ends. Germline CDR1 is SGHAT and CDR2 is FQNNGV. The CDR3, as DNA: TGTGCCAGCAGCCAACAGGATTCCGGGGAGCTGTTTTTT. Amino acid sequence: CASSQQDSGELFF.

The chain has TRBV2 and TRBJ1-1; D gene ambiguous. The CDR3 length is 14 residues. CDR1 is SNHLY, CDR2 FYNNEI, per germline. The germline V and J ends were trimmed by 4 bases and 0 bases, with 9 bases remaining between them. The CDR3 DNA follows: TGTGCCAGCAGTGTTGAGGGCATGAACACTGAAGCTTTCTTT. Amino acids: CASSVEGMNTEAFF.

The chain recombines TRBV28 with TRBJ2-7, with D possibly being TRBD1 or TRBD2 (5 bases each). The CDR3 consists of 14 residues. Germline values: CDR1 MDHEN, CDR2 SYDVKM. With 1 base removed from V and 4 bases from J, the gap between germline ends came to 11 bases. As DNA, the CDR3 is TGTGCCAGCAGTTTATCGGGACGCCGGTACGAGCAGTACTTC. Protein product: CASSLSGRRYEQYF. The variable domain in full, with the rest retrieved from reference TRBV28 and TRBJ2-7, is DVKVTQSSRYLVKRTGEKVFLECVQDMDHENMFWYRQDPGLGLRLIYFSYDVKMKEKGDIPEGYSVSREKKERFSLILESASTNQTSMYLCASSLSGRRYEQYFGPGTRLTVT.

Many counts were recorded for this clonotype. The gene calls are TRBV12-3 or TRBV12-4 and TRBJ1-5, with no clear D. Deletions cut 1 base from V and 6 bases from J, with 7 bases between. The length of the CDR3 is 13 residues. The CDR3 is CASSLGLLQPQHF. The CDR3 DNA reads as TGTGCCAGCAGTTTAGGCCTCCTTCAGCCCCAGCATTTT.

Ten or more counts support this clonotype. The CDR3 loop is CSARDGGVGGYTF. In DNA form, the CDR3 reads TGCAGTGCTAGAGATGGGGGCGTCGGTGGCTACACCTTC. The rearrangement joins TRBV20-1 to TRBJ1-2, with a possible D match to TRBD1 (6 bases). The V gene's germline CDR1 is DFQATT and CDR2 SNEGSKA (reference sequence). The ends were cut back, 0 bases at V and 7 bases at J, with 12 bases in the middle. The CDR3 totals 13 residues.

CDR3 DNA: TGCAGTGCTAGAGCAGGGGCTGGCAATCAGCCCCAGCATTTT. It translates to CSARAGAGNQPQHF. V is TRBV20-1 and J is TRBJ1-5; maybe TRBD1 (6 bases). Between the trimmed V and J ends, which lost 1 base and 2 bases, there was a span of 9 bases. The germline gives CDR1 DFQATT, CDR2 SNEGSKA (reference sequence). The CDR3 covers 14 residues.

This clonotype has a count of ten or more. The chain couples TRBV6-5 to TRBJ1-1; D may be TRBD1 (5 bases). CDR3 size: 15 residues. Germline loops: CDR1 MNHEY, CDR2 SVGAGI. Trimming cost V 2 bases and J 1 base, with 11 bases left between them. The CDR3 sequence is CASSYGGLANTEAFF. The CDR3 bases are TGTGCCAGCAGTTACGGGGGGTTGGCGAACACTGAAGCTTTCTTT.

The genes are TRBV12-3 or TRBV12-4 and TRBJ1-6, with 10 bases matching TRBD1. V gave up 6 bases and J gave up 10 bases; unmatched junction bases: 6. The CDR3 has 14 residues. In DNA, the CDR3 is TGTGCCAGCAGGCCGGGGACAGGGGTGTCACCCCTCCACTTT. Protein product: CASRPGTGVSPLHF.

The J gene is TRBJ1-6, the V gene TRBV6-1, with 8 bases lining up with TRBD1. The CDR3 is 14 amino acids. Germline V gives CDR1 MNHNS, CDR2 SASEGT. Losses at the gene ends were 6 bases for V and 6 bases for J; bases not matched to a gene: 4. The chain's CDR3 is CASRSGGFNSPLHF. In DNA, the CDR3 is TGTGCCAGCAGATCAGGGGGCTTTAATTCACCCCTCCACTTT.

This chain connects TRBV12-3 or TRBV12-4 to TRBJ1-2, with TRBD1 matching over 10 bases. The CDR3 runs to 14 residues. V was clipped by 6 bases and J by 4 bases; unmatched bases: 5. Written as DNA, the CDR3 is TGTGCCAGCAGCCGGGACAGGGGATTCTATGGCTACACCTTC. Translating gives CASSRDRGFYGYTF.

This clonotype was recorded at least ten times. The chain recombines TRBV14 with TRBJ2-7; the D gene could be TRBD1 or TRBD2 (5 bases each). CDR3 length: 14 amino acids. The V gene lost 7 bases and the J gene lost 0 bases, with 13 bases spanning the gap. The germline CDR1 and CDR2 sequences are SGHDN and FVKESK. The CDR3 loop reads CASTGTDASYEQYF. The CDR3, as DNA: TGTGCCAGCACCGGGACGGACGCCTCCTACGAGCAGTACTTC.

This clonotype came up many times. V gene TRBV28 combines with J gene TRBJ2-7; no clear D. CDR1 MDHEN and CDR2 SYDVKM come from the germline V gene. There are 11 residues in the CDR3. V was pared by 4 bases and J by 4 bases, with 5 bases between. The CDR3 DNA follows: TGTGCCAGCAGTTCGCAATACGAGCAGTACTTC. This codes for CASSSQYEQYF.

The J gene is TRBJ1-2, the V gene TRBV6-5; D is possibly TRBD1 (5 bases). Looked up from germline, CDR1 is MNHEY and CDR2 is SVGAGI. CDR3 size: 15 residues. Deletions cut 0 bases from V and 0 bases from J, with 8 bases between. The CDR3 loop is CASSYSRDPNYGYTF. The CDR3 nucleotides are TGTGCCAGCAGTTACTCCCGGGACCCTAACTATGGCTACACCTTC.

This chain joins TRBV10-2 and TRBJ1-5; D possibly corresponds to TRBD1 (6 bases). The germline V gene encodes CDR1 WSHSY and CDR2 SAAADI. With 6 bases removed from V and 0 bases from J, the gap between germline ends came to 18 bases. This CDR3 comprises 17 residues. The CDR3 reads CASREGDGGYSNQPQHF. The CDR3 nucleotides read TGCGCCAGCAGAGAGGGGGATGGGGGATATAGCAATCAGCCCCAGCATTTT.

This clonotype was counted ten times or more. The chain combines TRBV5-1 with TRBJ2-7; D may correspond to TRBD1 or TRBD2 (5 bases each). There are 13 residues in the CDR3. Germline V CDR1 and CDR2: SGHRS, YFSETQ. The V gene lost 0 bases and the J gene lost 10 bases, with 14 bases spanning the gap. The CDR3 DNA is TGCGCCAGCAGCTTGGGACAGAGGGGAATACAGTACTTC. Its protein product is CASSLGQRGIQYF.

This clonotype appeared many times. The genes are TRBV19 and TRBJ1-5; tentative D call: TRBD1 (6 bases). Germline-derived CDR1 and CDR2 are LNHDA and SQIVND (reference sequence). The CDR3 spans 17 residues. The V and J ends lost 3 bases and 2 bases respectively, with 17 bases between them. The CDR3 region has the DNA TGTGCCAGTAGTATTCCCAACACCAGACAGGGCAATCAGCCCCAGCATTTT. This sequence encodes CASSIPNTRQGNQPQHF.

The chain carries TRBV15 and TRBJ2-7; the match to TRBD1 covers 12 bases. Germline CDR1 LNHNV, CDR2 YYDKDF (reference sequence). This CDR3 contains 15 residues. V lost 0 bases to trimming and J lost 4 bases; unmatched junction nucleotides: 1. The chain's CDR3 is CATSREGQGAYEQYF. DNA for the CDR3: TGTGCCACCAGCAGAGAGGGACAGGGGGCTTACGAGCAGTACTTC.

The table lists this clonotype with many counts. The rearrangement joins TRBV20-1 to TRBJ2-7; TRBD2 aligns across 9 bases. The CDR3 has 15 residues. Germline trimming cut 5 bases from V and 5 bases from J; bases unmatched to any gene: 13. Germline V gene data show CDR1 as DFQATT and CDR2 as SNEGSKA (reference sequence). The CDR3 reads CSALGLAGLSNEQYF. The CDR3 DNA reads as TGCAGTGCTCTGGGGCTAGCGGGGCTGTCTAACGAGCAGTACTTC.

This clonotype was detected ten times or more. The rearrangement links TRBV28 to TRBJ1-2; D uncertain. CDR1 MDHEN and CDR2 SYDVKM come from the germline V gene. The CDR3 has 14 amino acids. V was shortened by 3 bases and J by 2 bases, with 10 bases between the two germline ends. CDR3 nucleotides: TGTGCCAGCAGTTTCGGGCAGCAAAACTATGGCTACACCTTC. Translation gives CASSFGQQNYGYTF.

This clonotype occurred many times. V gene TRBV19 combines with J gene TRBJ1-1, with D hard to call. In germline, CDR1 is LNHDA, CDR2 SQIVND (reference sequence). The germline V and J ends were trimmed by 8 bases and 0 bases, with 13 bases remaining between them. This CDR3 is built from 14 residues. CDR3 sequence reads: CASGVSFMNTEAFF. CDR3 bases: TGTGCCAGTGGAGTCAGCTTCATGAACACTGAAGCTTTCTTT.

This clonotype appeared many times. V and J are TRBV2 and TRBJ1-5; no reliable D call. CDR1 is SNHLY and CDR2 is FYNNEI in the germline V gene. Trimming took off 5 bases at V and 4 bases at J, with 15 bases between the two ends. The CDR3 extends over 15 amino acids. CDR3: CASSPHSGFNQPQHF. The CDR3 DNA reads as TGTGCCAGCAGTCCTCACTCGGGTTTTAATCAGCCCCAGCATTTT.